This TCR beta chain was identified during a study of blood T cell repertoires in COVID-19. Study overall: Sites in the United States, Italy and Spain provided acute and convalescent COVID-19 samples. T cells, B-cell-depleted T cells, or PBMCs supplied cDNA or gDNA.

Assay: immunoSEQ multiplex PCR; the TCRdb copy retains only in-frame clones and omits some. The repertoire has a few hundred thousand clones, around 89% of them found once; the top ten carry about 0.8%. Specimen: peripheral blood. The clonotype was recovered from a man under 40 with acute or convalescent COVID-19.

The chain's CDR3 is CASSLGPSPGNTIYF. The CDR3 bases are TGTGCCAGCAGCCTAGGTCCCTCTCCCGGAAACACCATATATTTT. The chain uses TRBV7-3 and TRBJ1-3, with D unclear. Trimming removed 5 bases from V and 4 bases from J, with 15 bases in between. The CDR3 is 15 amino acids. CDR1 and CDR2 (germline): SGHTA, FQGTGA.